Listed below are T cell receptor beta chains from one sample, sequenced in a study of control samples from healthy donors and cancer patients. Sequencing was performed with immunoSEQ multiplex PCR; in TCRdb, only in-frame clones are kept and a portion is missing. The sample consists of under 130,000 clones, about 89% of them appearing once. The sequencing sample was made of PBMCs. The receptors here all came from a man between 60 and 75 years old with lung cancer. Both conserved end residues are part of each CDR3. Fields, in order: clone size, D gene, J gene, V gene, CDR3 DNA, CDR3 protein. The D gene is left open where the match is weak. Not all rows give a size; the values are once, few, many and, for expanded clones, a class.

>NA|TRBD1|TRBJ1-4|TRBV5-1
TGCGCCAGCAGCCCTACAGGGGCCCCTAATGAAAAACTGTTTTTT
CASSPTGAPNEKLFF
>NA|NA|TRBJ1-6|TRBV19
TGTGCCAGTAGTATGGGGGGCGATTCACCCCTCCACTTT
CASSMGGDSPLHF
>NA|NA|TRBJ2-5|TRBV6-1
TGTGCCAGCAGTGAAGTTTGGTCCTTGGCGGGGGAGACCCAGTACTTC
CASSEVWSLAGETQYF
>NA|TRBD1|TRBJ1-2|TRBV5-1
TGCGCCAGCAGCACGGGACAGGCGGCGCGAGGTGGTGGCTACACCTTC
CASSTGQAARGGGYTF
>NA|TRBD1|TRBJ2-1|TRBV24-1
TGTGCCACCAGTGATATCGGACAGGGCGGCAATGAGCAGTTCTTC
CATSDIGQGGNEQFF
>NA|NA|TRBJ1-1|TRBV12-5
TGTGCTAGTGGTTTTGAAACAGGATTTATGAACACTGAAGCTTTCTTT
CASGFETGFMNTEAFF
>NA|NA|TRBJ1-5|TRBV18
TGTGCCAGCTCACCATCGCCCCAGGGTCAGCCCCAGCATTTT
CASSPSPQGQPQHF
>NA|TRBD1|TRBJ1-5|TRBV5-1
TGCGCCAGCAGCTTGGGACTGACAGGGGGCAATCAGCCCCAGCATTTT
CASSLGLTGGNQPQHF
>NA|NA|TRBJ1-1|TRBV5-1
TGCGCCAGCAGCGTTTCCAGGGGCGGGACTGAAGCTTTCTTT
CASSVSRGGTEAFF
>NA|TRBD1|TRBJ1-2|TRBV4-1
TGCGCCAGCAGCCAGAGAACCGACAGGGGGCGCGTCTATGGCTACACCTTC
CASSQRTDRGRVYGYTF
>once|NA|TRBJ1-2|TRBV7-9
TGTGCCAGCAGCGTGGAGGAGGGCTACACCTTC
CASSVEEGYTF
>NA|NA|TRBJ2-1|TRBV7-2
TGTGCCAGCAGCTTAGCGGGTGAGCAGTTCTTC
CASSLAGEQFF